This entry concerns a single T cell receptor beta chain. This sample was taken from a study of blood T cell repertoires in COVID-19. On the study more broadly: The samples span acute and convalescent COVID-19 from the United States, Italy and Spain. PBMCs, B-cell-depleted T cells, or T cells provided the cDNA or gDNA that made up the material.

Measured with immunoSEQ multiplex PCR; TCRdb has only the in-frame clones, and not every one. There are approximately 280,000 clones in the sample; 88% occur only once, and about 9.8% lies in the top ten. The CDR3 is 13 amino acids. The V gene end was trimmed by 6 bases and the J gene end by 6 bases; junction bases not matched to a gene: 2. Germline V CDR1 and CDR2: SNHLY, FYNNEI. This TCR was sampled from a man younger than 35 with active or convalescent COVID-19. The sample was peripheral blood. The rearrangement links TRBV2 to TRBJ1-6, with 7 bases identical to TRBD1. CDR3 DNA sequence: TGTGCCAGCAGGAGGGACAGTAATTCACCCCTCCACTTT. It is translated as CASRRDSNSPLHF.